This T cell receptor (beta chain) emerged from a study of blood T cell repertoires in COVID-19. About the study: The cDNA or gDNA used as material had been derived from T cells, B-cell-depleted T cells, or PBMCs.

Participants spanned ages 18 to 89 years and resided in about 25 US areas. Profiling relied on immunoSEQ multiplex PCR, and the TCRdb table lists in-frame clones only, not all of them. The sample carries some 100,000 clones, about 86% recorded once. The CDR3 is made up of 14 amino acids. V lost 0 bases, J lost 1 base, and 9 bases lay in between. The germline gives CDR1 GTSNPN, CDR2 SVGIG (reference sequence). This chain uses TRBV30 with TRBJ1-2, with D maybe TRBD1 (5 bases). Specimen: PBMCs or T cells enriched from blood (not recorded which). This TCR was sampled from a woman in her forties or fifties who had recovered from COVID-19. DNA for the CDR3: TGTGCCTGGAGTGTCCCGGGGGGTAACTATGGCTACACCTTC. This gives the protein CAWSVPGGNYGYTF.